This section outlines one T cell receptor beta chain sequence together with its context. This clonotype was observed a handful of times. Its cognate antigen has yet to be identified. No base qualities exist here, and no much larger clone lies one base off it. These data belong to a study of response to subunit inactivated influenza vaccine (dated by TCRdb to the late 2010s). About the investigation overall: The study used deep quantitative T cell receptor repertoire profiling to track responses to a trivalent subunit inactivated influenza vaccine. Summary of the overall study and its limitations: The authors proposed that each seasonal influenza vaccination may bring in only a limited number of new T cells.

The library was generated by RT-PCR. Data came from an Illumina HiSeq 2500. TCRdb's own reprocessing of the public reads used fastp at Q25 and MiXCR and kept productive beta chains. Entries that share a CDR3 protein sequence are merged under the most common genes and DNA. Recorded for this sample are around 850,000 distinct CDR3 sequences; approximately 17% of them occurred a single time. Around 9.9% of the sample rests with the top ten. The junction carries 16 bases between V and J, which are trimmed by 2 bases and 1 base respectively. The germline V gene (reference sequence) sets CDR1 to DFQATT and CDR2 to SNEGSKA. The CDR3 measures 16 amino acids from cysteine to phenylalanine. Left in the record is the CDR3 DNA by itself, 48 bases read in frame from the first base.

The material was PBMCs from blood, obtained approximately 5 days after vaccination. The clonotype originates from a man in his fifties who received an inactivated influenza vaccine. Donor details come from another sample of the same person, matched by shared clones. This receptor chain uses TRBV20-1 and TRBJ2-3; no D gene call is confident. CDR3 region: CSARHPSTLRTDTQYF. The DNA sequence reads TGCAGTGCTAGACATCCATCGACTCTCCGCACAGATACGCAGTATTTT.